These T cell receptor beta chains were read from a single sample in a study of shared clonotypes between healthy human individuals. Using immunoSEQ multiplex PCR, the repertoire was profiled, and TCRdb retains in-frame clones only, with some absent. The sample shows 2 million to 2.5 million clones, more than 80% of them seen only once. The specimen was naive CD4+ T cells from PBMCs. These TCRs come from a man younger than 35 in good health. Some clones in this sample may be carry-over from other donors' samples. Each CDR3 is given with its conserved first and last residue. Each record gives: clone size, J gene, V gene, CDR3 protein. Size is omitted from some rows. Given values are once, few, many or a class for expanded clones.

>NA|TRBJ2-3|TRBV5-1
CASSFIAGEDTQYF
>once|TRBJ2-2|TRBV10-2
CASSDYQGVTGELFF
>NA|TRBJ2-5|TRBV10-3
CAISAGTSGETQYF
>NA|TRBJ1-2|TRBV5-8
CASSSSGRGRSYGYTF
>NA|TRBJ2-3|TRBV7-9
CASSPQAARGRTDTQYF
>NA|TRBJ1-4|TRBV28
CASQVTSQTGGIEKLFF
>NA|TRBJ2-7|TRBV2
CASRQSYEQYF
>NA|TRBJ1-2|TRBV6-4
CASSDLYSWANYGYTF
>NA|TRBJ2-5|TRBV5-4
CASSLRTSGSGETQYF
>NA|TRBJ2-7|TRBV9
CASSYTSEGVYEQYF
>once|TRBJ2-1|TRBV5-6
CASSFGGTAPYNEQFF
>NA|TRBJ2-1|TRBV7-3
CASSPTGSYNEQFF
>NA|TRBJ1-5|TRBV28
CASSLDSLGNQPQHF
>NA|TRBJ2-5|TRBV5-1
CASSWGQGGETQYF
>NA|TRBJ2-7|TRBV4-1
CASSKLAGGYEQYF
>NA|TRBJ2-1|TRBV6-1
CAVLPGTSAYNEQFF
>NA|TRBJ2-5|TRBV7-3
CASSLLPGRQETQYF
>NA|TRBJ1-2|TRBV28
CASSLGRNYGYTF
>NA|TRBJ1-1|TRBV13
CASSGSQGETTEAFF
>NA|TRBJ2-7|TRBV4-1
CASSQEVAIQVYEQYF
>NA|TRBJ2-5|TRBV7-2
CASRPRGWETQYF
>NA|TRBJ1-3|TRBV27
CASSLKGTGNTIYF
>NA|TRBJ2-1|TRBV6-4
CASDNNEQFF
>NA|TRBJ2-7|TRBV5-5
CASSPTGSSSSYEQYF
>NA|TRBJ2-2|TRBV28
CASSLVPIGSVPGELFF
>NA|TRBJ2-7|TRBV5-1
CASSREGYEQYF
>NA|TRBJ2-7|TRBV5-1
CASSSGTVSSYEQYF
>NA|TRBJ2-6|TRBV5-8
CASSLRGAGANVLTF
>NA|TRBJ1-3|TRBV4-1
CASSPAMMTGNTIYF
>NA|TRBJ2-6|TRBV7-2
CASGVTAVSGANVLTF
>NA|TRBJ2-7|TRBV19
CASSPSGGPYEQYF
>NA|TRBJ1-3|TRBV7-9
CASSSQGGISTIYF
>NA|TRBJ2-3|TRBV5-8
CASRTPPTGGYTDTQYF
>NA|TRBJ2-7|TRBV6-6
CASSYGAAVRYEQYF
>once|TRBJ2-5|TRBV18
CASSPLNSVNKETQYF
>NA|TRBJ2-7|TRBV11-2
CASSYIQGGYEQYF
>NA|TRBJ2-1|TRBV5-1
CASSLRIGTSGIPFF
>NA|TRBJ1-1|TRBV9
CASSVTGGTEAFF
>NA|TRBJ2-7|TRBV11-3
CASSLGPTYEQYF
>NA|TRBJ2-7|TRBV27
CASSIAGGTFIYEQYF
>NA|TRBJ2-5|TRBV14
CASSQGRVADRGETQYF
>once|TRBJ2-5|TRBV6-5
CASTRDPLATQYF
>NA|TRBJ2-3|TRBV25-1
CASSRQGRTDTQYF
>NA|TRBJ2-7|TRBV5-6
CASSRISGRGYEQYF